The clone carrying this T cell receptor beta chain has just one count. This sample was taken from a study of long-term antiretroviral therapy in people with HIV. Every one of the participants with HIV received treatment in the United States. Sequencing relied on immunoSEQ assay v3.0, run at survey level. Profiled with immunoSEQ multiplex PCR; TCRdb holds only in-frame clones, not every one. The table shows fewer than 40,000 clones, with more than 80% occurring only once. CDR1 and CDR2 (germline): MNHEY, SMNVEV (reference sequence). The CDR3 runs to 15 residues. V was clipped by 4 bases and J by 3 bases, with 16 bases between them.

The gene calls are TRBV27 and TRBJ2-7, with D perhaps TRBD1 (7 bases). The sample in question was unsorted PBMCs, obtained 3.1 years after starting antiretroviral therapy. The TCR sequence derives from a woman aged 45 to 65 with HIV. CDR3: CASSSLQGGRYEQYF. In DNA, the CDR3 is TGTGCCAGCAGTTCCCTGCAGGGGGGACGCTACGAGCAGTACTTC.